A single sample gave rise to the 30 T cell receptor beta chains below, sequenced in a study of cytomegalovirus exposure and HLA in healthy donors. The primer mix had 60 Vbeta and 13 Jbeta primers. Method: immunoSEQ multiplex PCR; TCRdb's copy keeps in-frame clones and lacks some. The sample consists of under 150,000 clones, 75% to 80% of them appearing once. Sequencing was done on a sample of PBMCs. These TCRs come from a middle-aged woman in good health and CMV-seronegative.

The CDR3 DNA reads as TGTGCCAGCAGCCGTAGCGGGAGTCGTGGAGATACGCAGTATTTT. Residues: CASSRSGSRGDTQYF. The chain uses TRBV11-2 and TRBJ2-3, with TRBD2 matching 9 bases. The trim removed 5 bases at V and 5 bases at J, leaving 8 bases unmatched. The CDR3 covers 15 residues. CDR1 is SGHAT, CDR2 FQNNGV, per germline. The complete variable domain, with remaining parts taken from reference TRBV11-2 and TRBJ2-3, reads EAGVAQSPRYKIIEKRQSVAFWCNPISGHATLYWYQQILGQGPKLLIQFQNNGVVDDSQLPKDRFSAERLKGVDSTLKIQPAKLEDSAVYLCASSRSGSRGDTQYFGPGTRLTVL.

CDR3 sequence reads: CASSQDKSGVRYGYTF. The CDR3 DNA reads TGCGCCAGCAGCCAAGACAAATCAGGGGTACGGTATGGCTACACCTTC. The gene calls are TRBV4-3 and TRBJ1-2; a weak D match, TRBD1 (6 bases). Between the trimmed V and J ends, which lost 0 bases and 5 bases, there was a span of 16 bases. Germline V gives CDR1 LGHNA, CDR2 YSLEER. The CDR3 length is 16 residues.

The chain is built from TRBV28 and TRBJ2-7, with 9 bases matching TRBD2. CDR3 length: 15 residues. Germline-derived CDR1 and CDR2 are MDHEN and SYDVKM. V shed 6 bases and J 3 bases; nucleotides not matched to a gene: 9. The CDR3 region has the DNA TGTGCCAGCAGATCACTAGCGGGCGGAATCTACGAGCAGTACTTC. Translated, it gives CASRSLAGGIYEQYF.

The rearrangement uses TRBV9 and TRBJ1-6; 7 bases map to TRBD1. CDR3 size: 15 residues. The germline V gene has CDR1 SGDLS and CDR2 YYNGEE. V lost 7 bases and J lost 6; bases outside the gene matches: 10. This CDR3 reads CASGPFPGGNSPLHF. In nucleotides, the CDR3 is TGTGCCAGCGGACCCTTCCCAGGGGGTAATTCACCCCTCCACTTT.

The chain carries TRBV11-2 and TRBJ2-7, with unresolved D. V dropped 0 bases and J dropped 3 bases, with 9 bases sitting between them. The CDR3 is 14 amino acids. The V gene's germline CDR1 is SGHAT and CDR2 FQNNGV. CDR3 in DNA: TGTGCCAGCAGCTTAGAGCCAGGATACTACGAGCAGTACTTC. Translated: CASSLEPGYYEQYF.

This clone was observed a handful of times. J is TRBJ2-5 and V is TRBV5-1; 9 positions agree with TRBD1. Trimming took 0 bases from V and 5 from J; bases not matched to a gene: 8. Germline loops: CDR1 SGHRS, CDR2 YFSETQ. The CDR3 spans 16 residues. In DNA form, the CDR3 reads TGCGCCAGCAGCTTGGCCACGGGACAGGGAACCGAGACCCAGTACTTC. Translated, it gives CASSLATGQGTETQYF.

Comments on this clone: Other DNA sequences in the same sample also yield this CDR3. The gene calls are TRBV19 and TRBJ1-2, with no clear D. CDR1 and CDR2 (germline): LNHDA, SQIVND (reference sequence). V was trimmed by 5 bases and J by 5 bases, leaving 15 bases between them. The CDR3 length is 14 residues. DNA for the CDR3: TGTGCCAGTAGTCGGACTACCGGAAGGTATGGCTACACCTTC. Residues: CASSRTTGRYGYTF.

The rearrangement joins TRBV28 to TRBJ1-5; 8 bases are a match to TRBD1. The V gene's germline CDR1 is MDHEN and CDR2 SYDVKM. CDR3 length: 17 amino acids. Germline trimming cut 7 bases from V and 4 bases from J; bases unmatched to any gene: 15. The chain's CDR3 is CASTYIGGTGGNQPQHF. CDR3 nucleotides: TGTGCCAGCACCTACATTGGCGGGACAGGTGGGAATCAGCCCCAGCATTTT.

The gene calls are TRBV19 and TRBJ2-5, with 7 bases lining up with TRBD1. CDR1 and CDR2 from the germline V gene are LNHDA and SQIVND (reference sequence). The CDR3 loop spans 14 amino acids. The V and J ends lost 4 bases and 4 bases, in that order; junction bases with no gene match: 6. CDR3 bases: TGTGCCAGTAGTACGACGACAGGGCCAGAGACCCAGTACTTC. As protein: CASSTTTGPETQYF.

The chain recombines TRBV2 with TRBJ2-3; D uncertain. This CDR3 has 14 amino acids. V dropped 2 bases and J dropped 0 bases, with 6 bases sitting between them. Germline V gives CDR1 SNHLY, CDR2 FYNNEI. CDR3 residues: CASSELSSTDTQYF. The CDR3 DNA reads TGTGCCAGCAGTGAATTAAGCAGCACAGATACGCAGTATTTT. The full variable domain, completed using reference TRBV2 and TRBJ2-3, is EPEVTQTPSHQVTQMGQEVILRCVPISNHLYFYWYRQILGQKVEFLVSFYNNEISEKSEIFDDQFSVERPDGSNFTLKIRSTKLEDSAMYFCASSELSSTDTQYFGPGTRLTVL.

The gene calls are TRBV4-1 and TRBJ2-1; TRBD1 matches at 8 bases. CDR1 is MGHRA and CDR2 is YSYEKL in the germline V gene. J gave up 7 bases and V 2 bases, and 10 bases lay outside the gene matches. The CDR3 totals 16 residues. The CDR3 sequence: CASSQLQGAMGNEQFF. As DNA, the CDR3 is TGCGCCAGCAGCCAACTCCAGGGGGCAATGGGGAATGAGCAGTTCTTC.

J is TRBJ1-5 and V is TRBV5-1; D ambiguous. CDR1 and CDR2 (germline): SGHRS, YFSETQ. This CDR3 is 15 amino acids long. Trimming left V 0 bases short and J 5 bases short, with 12 bases between. CDR3 coding DNA: TGCGCCAGCAGCTTGGCCCCGGGGTTCGATCAGCCCCAGCATTTT. It is translated as CASSLAPGFDQPQHF.

The V gene is TRBV7-2, the J gene TRBJ1-2; the D is unclear. Germline values: CDR1 SGHTA, CDR2 FQGNSA. The CDR3 consists of 16 residues. V dropped 2 bases and J dropped 4 bases, with 17 bases sitting between them. The CDR3 sequence: CASSLSLRTTTYGYTF. The CDR3 bases are TGTGCCAGCAGCTTATCCCTCCGTACTACGACCTATGGCTACACCTTC.

V is TRBV29-1 and J is TRBJ2-7; 9 positions match TRBD1. The V gene end was trimmed by 1 base and the J gene end by 2 bases; junction bases not matched to a gene: 9. This CDR3 is built from 16 residues. CDR1 is SQVTM and CDR2 is ANQGSEA in the germline V gene. This CDR3 is CSVEVWDRAQTYEQYF. In DNA form, the CDR3 reads TGCAGCGTTGAAGTATGGGACAGGGCACAAACCTACGAGCAGTACTTC.

The chain's CDR3 is CASSAQILNTEAFF. The CDR3 bases are TGTGCCAGCAGTGCTCAGATTTTAAACACTGAAGCTTTCTTT. The genes are TRBV7-2 and TRBJ1-1, with no clear D. Germline lookup yields CDR1 SGHTA and CDR2 FQGNSA. V dropped 6 bases and J dropped 2 bases, with 13 bases sitting between them. CDR3 length: 14 residues.

The chain couples TRBV19 to TRBJ1-1, with TRBD1 matching 8 bases. Trimming at V came to 5 bases and at J to 5 bases, leaving 7 bases not matched to a gene. CDR1 and CDR2 (germline): LNHDA, SQIVND (reference sequence). The CDR3 is 14 amino acids. CDR3 amino acids: CASSFQGAGTEAFF. The CDR3 region has the DNA TGTGCCAGTAGTTTCCAGGGGGCGGGTACTGAAGCTTTCTTT.

Regarding this clone: Additional DNA sequences in this sample encode the identical CDR3. This rearrangement joins TRBV7-9 to TRBJ2-7; 10 positions agree with TRBD2. This CDR3 is 15 amino acids long. V shed 5 bases, J shed 5 bases, and the junction held 9 bases outside the gene matches. Germline CDR1 SEHNR, CDR2 FQNEAQ (reference sequence). The CDR3 reads CASSPLLAGAHEQYF. The CDR3 DNA reads TGTGCCAGCAGCCCCCTCCTAGCGGGAGCGCACGAGCAGTACTTC.

V and J are TRBV18 and TRBJ1-1; 7 bases fit TRBD1. From germline, CDR1 is KGHSH and CDR2 LQKENI. The V and J ends lost 3 bases and 1 base, in that order; junction bases with no gene match: 5. The CDR3 loop spans 15 amino acids. The CDR3 here is CASSPYGTANTEAFF. The CDR3 nucleotides read TGTGCCAGCTCACCTTACGGGACAGCGAACACTGAAGCTTTCTTT.

This clone was seen only a few times. In DNA form, the CDR3 reads TGTGCCAGCAGCTTAGACGGGGGACGCGGCTACACCTTC. This gives the protein CASSLDGGRGYTF. V is TRBV11-2 and J is TRBJ1-2; TRBD1 is a possible D gene (5 bases). The CDR3 runs 13 residues. The ends were cut back, 0 bases at V and 8 bases at J, with 10 bases in the middle. Germline CDR1 reads SGHAT; CDR2 reads FQNNGV.

V usage is TRBV5-8 and J usage is TRBJ2-2; possibly TRBD2 for D (5 bases). Germline-derived CDR1 and CDR2 are SGHTS and YDEGEE. V lost 5 bases, J lost 2 bases, and 10 bases lay in between. This CDR3 is 14 amino acids long. Here the CDR3 DNA reads TGTGCCAGCAGGCGGGCAGTTAACACCGGGGAGCTGTTTTTT. It translates to CASRRAVNTGELFF.

This clone came up a few times. The CDR3 nucleotides read TGTGCCAGCAGCCAACTCAGGGAGGGCTCTGGAAACACCATATATTTT. It translates to CASSQLREGSGNTIYF. This rearrangement joins TRBV16 to TRBJ1-3; a possible D gene is TRBD1 (5 bases). From germline, CDR1 is KGHSY and CDR2 FQNENV. Trimming took 2 bases from V and 0 from J, leaving 11 bases between them. The length of the CDR3 is 16 residues.

This chain uses TRBV28 with TRBJ1-1; D not certain. Trimming pared 5 bases from V and 1 base from J, leaving 11 bases between. Germline lookup yields CDR1 MDHEN and CDR2 SYDVKM. The CDR3 totals 14 residues. CDR3 sequence (DNA): TGTGCCAGCAGTATGACCCGACAGAACACTGAAGCTTTCTTT. Translated: CASSMTRQNTEAFF.

CDR3 nucleotide sequence: TGTGCCAGCAGCTTGGGACAGGGGGCGCGCGTGACCCAGTACTTC. Translation: CASSLGQGARVTQYF. The chain links TRBV7-9 to TRBJ2-5; 12 bases map to TRBD1. Germline V gene data show CDR1 as SEHNR and CDR2 as FQNEAQ (reference sequence). The CDR3 runs to 15 residues. With V trimmed by 3 bases and J by 7 bases, 6 bases remained unmatched.

This clone came up once. The junction and the germline gene differ at one end; a read error may be behind it. This rearrangement joins TRBV28 to TRBJ2-4; a weak D match, TRBD1 (5 bases). This CDR3 is built from 15 residues. Germline V lookup: CDR1 MDHEN, CDR2 SYDVKM. CDR3 nucleotides: TGTGCCAGCACCGAATCGCAGGGATACAAAAACAGTCAGTACTTC. Protein sequence: CASTESQGYKNSQYF.

The rearrangement uses TRBV5-1 and TRBJ2-7; perhaps TRBD2 as D (6 bases). Germline assignment: CDR1 SGHRS and CDR2 YFSETQ. Trimming stripped 4 bases from V and 7 bases from J, with 18 bases between. This CDR3 has 14 residues. The CDR3 DNA follows: TGCGCCAGCAGCCCGTGGACCGGGACTGGAGAGCAGTACTTC. It translates to CASSPWTGTGEQYF.

The gene calls are TRBV7-9 and TRBJ2-1; 8 positions agree with TRBD1. The V gene end was trimmed by 5 bases and the J gene end by 6 bases; junction bases not matched to a gene: 9. CDR3 length equals 15 residues. The germline CDR1 and CDR2 sequences are SEHNR and FQNEAQ (reference sequence). The CDR3, as DNA: TGTGCCAGCAGCAAACAGGGGGTTCTTGCCAATGAGCAGTTCTTC. This codes for CASSKQGVLANEQFF.

This rearrangement joins TRBV28 to TRBJ1-4, with 9 bases that match TRBD1. Germline V gene sequence: CDR1 MDHEN, CDR2 SYDVKM. The CDR3 runs to 14 residues. J lost 8 bases, V lost 7 bases, and 8 bases had no gene match. The CDR3 DNA reads TGTGCCAGCACCTCCGGGACAGGGAGGGAAAAACTGTTTTTT. Protein sequence: CASTSGTGREKLFF.

As for this clone: An end of the junction differs from the germline gene, which may be a read error. This chain uses TRBV7-9 with TRBJ2-7; TRBD1 might be the D (5 bases). This CDR3 comprises 16 residues. The germline gives CDR1 SEHNR, CDR2 FQNEAQ (reference sequence). CDR3 in amino acids: CSSSPSAQGPFYEQYF. CDR3 bases: TGTTCCAGCAGCCCCTCCGCCCAGGGCCCCTTCTACGAGCAGTACTTC.

A word on this clone: A junction end diverges from the germline sequence, so it may reflect a read error. The chain joins TRBV18 to TRBJ2-3; D possibly corresponds to TRBD1 (5 bases). CDR1 KGHSH and CDR2 LQKENI come from the germline V gene. The CDR3 contains 14 residues. CDR3 amino acids: CASSPQGLADRQYF. For the CDR3, the DNA is TGTGCCAGCTCGCCCCAGGGTTTGGCAGATAGGCAGTATTTT.

This clone was seen a few times. The chain recombines TRBV10-3 with TRBJ1-1; tentatively, D is TRBD1 (6 bases). The length of the CDR3 is 15 residues. The V end lost 6 bases, the J end lost 1 base, and 15 bases lay between the germline ends. Germline V gene sequence: CDR1 ENHRY, CDR2 SYGVKD. CDR3 bases: TGTGCCATCAGGTACGACCGGGACAAGAACACTGAAGCTTTCTTT. Amino acids: CAIRYDRDKNTEAFF.